The clone carrying this T cell receptor beta chain was picked up one time. Its antigen is currently unknown. This entry comes from a study of siplizumab effects on memory and regulatory T cells. Whole-study findings and limits: A major contribution to the alloresponse seemed to be made by naive T cells, which seemed more diverse than memory cells.

V lost 3 bases, J lost 1 base, and 10 bases lay in between. Germline loops: CDR1 LNHDA, CDR2 SQIVND (reference sequence). The CDR3 totals 14 residues. The repertoire was sequenced with immunoSEQ multiplex PCR; TCRdb's copy has only in-frame clones and lacks some. This table holds some 120,000 clones, roughly 93% found once. V gene TRBV19 combines with J gene TRBJ2-7; D perhaps matches TRBD1 (5 bases). The sequence came from a human donor in good health. The sequenced material came from non-Treg CD4+ T cells sorted from blood. The CDR3: CASSIRTGSYEQYF. DNA for the CDR3: TGTGCCAGTAGTATTCGAACAGGATCCTACGAGCAGTACTTC.